This record concerns one T cell receptor beta chain sequence. Its antigen is still unknown. The data were taken from a study of T-cell reconstitution after alpha-beta-depleted transplantation in children. Findings and limits, study-wide: In patients about two months after transplant, alpha-beta T cells reportedly arose from several hundred expanded graft clones. Surviving recipient cells, namely T cells and thymic progenitors, were the source of high day-60 TCRbeta diversity in some patients. When one year had passed after transplant, most T-cell counts and diversity came from newly produced T cells.

It was with unique molecular identifiers that the TCRbeta library was prepared. TCRdb processed the PCR reads anew with MiXCR; each CDR3 protein has one entry. The sample yields about 980,000 distinct CDR3 sequences, roughly 29% seen once. V was cut by 5 bases and J by 5 bases, with 10 bases left in between. Germline V gene lookup returns CDR1 SGHTA and CDR2 FQGNSA. The CDR3 loop spans 13 amino acids. The TCR comes from a boy under two years old who had a stem cell transplant for SCID, so the T cells may come from the graft donor. Source: PBMCs, mostly from graft donor cells, taken 360 days after TCRalphabeta/CD19-depleted stem cell transplant. The chain combines TRBV7-2 with TRBJ2-1; TRBD1 might be the D (5 bases). The DNA of the CDR3 is TGTGCCAGCAGCACCAGACAGCACAATGAGCAGTTCTTC. Protein sequence: CASSTRQHNEQFF. The whole variable domain, remainder taken from reference TRBV7-2 and TRBJ2-1, is GAGVSQSPSNKVTEKGKDVELRCDPISGHTALYWYRQSLGQGLEFLIYFQGNSAPDKSGLPSDRFSAERTGGSVSTLTIQRTQQEDSAVYLCASSTRQHNEQFFGPGTRLTVL.